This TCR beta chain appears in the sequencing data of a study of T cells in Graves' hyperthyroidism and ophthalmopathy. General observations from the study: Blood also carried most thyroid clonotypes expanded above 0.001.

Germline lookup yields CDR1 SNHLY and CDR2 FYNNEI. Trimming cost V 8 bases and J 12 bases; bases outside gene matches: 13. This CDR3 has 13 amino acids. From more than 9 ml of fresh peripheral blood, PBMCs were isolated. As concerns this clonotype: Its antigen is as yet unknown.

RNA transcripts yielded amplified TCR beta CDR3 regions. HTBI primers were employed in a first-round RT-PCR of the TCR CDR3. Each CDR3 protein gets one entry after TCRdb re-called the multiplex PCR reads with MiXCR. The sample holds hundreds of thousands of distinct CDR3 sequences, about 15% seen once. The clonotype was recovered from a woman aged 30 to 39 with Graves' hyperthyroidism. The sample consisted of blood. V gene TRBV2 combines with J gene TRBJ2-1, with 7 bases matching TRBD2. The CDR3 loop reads CASGPGGPPGQFF. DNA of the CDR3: TGTGCCAGCGGGCCGGGAGGACCACCGGGGCAGTTCTTC.